The following is a T cell receptor (beta chain) sequence with its context. The data were obtained in a study of blood T cell repertoires in COVID-19. On the study more broadly: The analysed material was cDNA or gDNA that came from T cells, B-cell-depleted T cells, or PBMCs.

As handled by the study authors: Scientists estimated how many nucleated cells there were by amplifying reference gene primers. TCRdb keeps only in-frame clones here, not all; method: immunoSEQ multiplex PCR. V and J calls and clone size follow that table, whereas D and trimming were derived from the DNA. This sample has 50,000 to 65,000 clones, with 82% found just once. Germline CDR1 is SGHNT and CDR2 is YYREEE (reference sequence). V shed 4 bases and J shed 1 base, with 14 bases lying between them. CDR3 length: 15 amino acids. The receptor's source is a woman in her sixties or seventies with acute or convalescent COVID-19. The sequenced material came from peripheral blood. This sequence joins TRBV5-4 and TRBJ1-1; TRBD1 is a possible D gene (6 bases). CDR3 sequence: CASSPGGSENTEAFF. The CDR3 DNA sequence: TGTGCCAGCAGCCCGGGGGGCAGCGAGAACACTGAAGCTTTCTTT.